This TCR beta chain is from a study of cytomegalovirus exposure and HLA in healthy donors. A note on this clone: Antigen specificity is unknown.

Germline CDR1 is MDHEN and CDR2 is SYDVKM. J lost 9 bases, V lost 5 bases, and 12 bases had no gene match. The CDR3 sequence is 15 residues long. Study-wide findings and caveats: Common viral pathogens seemed to be connected with several of the most significant clusters, according to a later analysis. Per published reports, the classifier diagnosed cytomegalovirus status with high specificity and sensitivity. Researchers reportedly found TCR beta sequences accurately predicted most subjects' HLA-A and HLA-B alleles.

This PCR relied on a set of 60 Vbeta primers and 13 Jbeta primers. TCRdb's copy holds only in-frame clones and misses some; the assay was immunoSEQ multiplex PCR. In the table there are some 200,000 clones, 70% to 80% of which are singletons. Material for sequencing was PBMCs. The chain recombines TRBV28 with TRBJ2-1; 8 bases fit TRBD2. The TCR was taken from a woman between 50 and 59 years old in good health and CMV-seronegative. CDR3 DNA sequence: TGTGCCAGCAGTGGGCAAGCGGGAGTATATAGTGAGCAGTTCTTC. Protein product: CASSGQAGVYSEQFF.